What follows describes a single T cell receptor (beta chain). The sample is drawn from a study of T cells in Graves' hyperthyroidism and ophthalmopathy. TCR beta CDR3 sequences were amplified from RNA transcripts. An initial round of RT-PCR targeting the TCR CDR3 relied on the HTBI primer set. TCRdb analysed the multiplex PCR reads with MiXCR anew, one entry per CDR3 protein. Of 400,000 to 500,000 distinct CDR3 sequences in the sample, roughly 13% were seen once. The origin of this receptor is a woman younger than 35 with Graves' hyperthyroidism. Sequences were obtained from blood.

CDR3 protein: CASRAGANNEQFF. DNA for the CDR3: TGTGCCAGCAGAGCGGGAGCAAACAATGAGCAGTTCTTC. This sequence joins TRBV9 and TRBJ2-1; 8 bases are shared with TRBD2. Germline CDR1 is SGDLS and CDR2 is YYNGEE. The V gene end was trimmed by 5 bases and the J gene end by 5 bases; junction bases not matched to a gene: 3. The CDR3 has 13 amino acids. The variable domain in full, with the rest retrieved from reference TRBV9 and TRBJ2-1, is DSGVTQTPKHLITATGQRVTLRCSPRSGDLSVYWYQQSLDQGLQFLIQYYNGEERAKGNILERFSAQQFPDLHSELNLSSLELGDSALYFCASRAGANNEQFFGPGTRLTVL.